One sample yielded the 6 T cell receptor beta chains listed below, sequenced in a study of blood T cell repertoires in COVID-19 (dated by TCRdb to the early 2020s). The receptor library was made with the immunoSEQ multiplex PCR assay. TCRdb holds this immuneACCESS table with in-frame rearrangements only. Some clones are missing; in checked studies, unresolved V genes explain under half, and the rest has no known cause. For this sample the table gives 180,000 or so clones, of which around 87% were detected only once. The top ten clones comprise 2.9% of the sample. The sample was peripheral blood. The source is a young woman with active or convalescent COVID-19.

The chain has TRBV15 and TRBJ1-4, with D possibly being TRBD1 (5 bases). V was clipped by 0 bases and J by 0 bases, with 8 bases between them. From germline, CDR1 is LNHNV and CDR2 YYDKDF (reference sequence). The CDR3 has 16 residues. This chain's CDR3 is CATSRDRGPTNEKLFF. Written as DNA, the CDR3 is TGTGCCACCAGCAGAGATAGGGGCCCAACTAATGAAAAACTGTTTTTT.

This clone occurred once. The chain joins TRBV5-1 to TRBJ2-7; weak D call: TRBD2 (5 bases). Germline lookup yields CDR1 SGHRS and CDR2 YFSETQ. Trimming left V 2 bases short and J 3 bases short, with 9 bases between. This CDR3 comprises 13 residues. CDR3 nucleotides: TGCGCCAGCAGCTTTTCTCGGGGCTACGAGCAGTACTTC. Its translation is CASSFSRGYEQYF. The variable domain in full, completed from reference TRBV5-1 and TRBJ2-7, reads KAGVTQTPRYLIKTRGQQVTLSCSPISGHRSVSWYQQTPGQGLQFLFEYFSETQRNKGNFPGRFSGRQFSNSRSEMNVSTLELGDSALYLCASSFSRGYEQYFGPGTRLTVT.

The V gene is TRBV19, the J gene TRBJ1-5, with D uncertain. With 1 base removed from V and 3 bases from J, the gap between germline ends came to 13 bases. Germline V gene data show CDR1 as LNHDA and CDR2 as SQIVND (reference sequence). This CDR3 region has 16 residues. The CDR3 spells CASSIASGRINQPQHF. In nucleotides, the CDR3 is TGTGCCAGTAGTATAGCCTCTGGGAGGATCAATCAGCCCCAGCATTTT. The entire variable domain, with the rest obtained from reference TRBV19 and TRBJ1-5, is as follows: DGGITQSPKYLFRKEGQNVTLSCEQNLNHDAMYWYRQDPGQGLRLIYYSQIVNDFQKGDIAEGYSVSREKKESFPLTVTSAQKNPTAFYLCASSIASGRINQPQHFGDGTRLSIL.

This clone is a singleton in its sample. In nucleotides, the CDR3 is TGTGCCAGCAGTTACTCGGGGGACAGGGTGGATGGCTACACCTTC. Residues: CASSYSGDRVDGYTF. The chain recombines TRBV6-5 with TRBJ1-2; 9 bases match TRBD1. The V and J ends lost 0 bases and 6 bases, in that order; junction bases with no gene match: 5. The V gene's germline CDR1 is MNHEY and CDR2 SVGAGI. The CDR3 runs to 15 residues.

The chain couples TRBV4-1 to TRBJ2-6, with D tentatively TRBD1 (5 bases). Trimming left V 0 bases short and J 8 bases short, with 17 bases between. Germline assignment: CDR1 MGHRA and CDR2 YSYEKL. There are 17 residues in the CDR3. CDR3 in amino acids: CASSQEGQGIVSNVLTF. CDR3 nucleotides: TGCGCCAGCAGCCAAGAGGGGCAGGGAATTGTATCCAACGTCCTGACTTTC.

The J gene is TRBJ2-7, the V gene TRBV12-3 or TRBV12-4; weak D call: TRBD2 (5 bases). This CDR3 spans 13 amino acids. Between the trimmed V and J ends, which lost 3 bases and 3 bases, there was a span of 9 bases. The CDR3 DNA sequence: TGTGCCAGCAGTTTGGGAGATTACTACGAGCAGTACTTC. It is translated as CASSLGDYYEQYF.